Each of the 18 T cell receptor beta chains below was sequenced from the same sample in a study of response to subunit inactivated influenza vaccine. TCRdb redid the calling of the RT-PCR reads with MiXCR, one entry per CDR3 protein. The sample consists of about 570,000 distinct CDR3 sequences, around 11% of them appearing once. The same sample was also used in a study of T cells expressing NK-cell markers. That study reports: Libraries used 5'RACE template switching adding universal primer site and UMIs.

The specimen was PBMCs from blood, collected on the day of vaccination. The source is a man in his fifties or sixties who received an inactivated influenza vaccine.

Written as DNA, the CDR3 is TGTGCCAGCAGCCCCTCAGGCGCCCTCTACAATGAGCAGTTCTTC. This sequence encodes CASSPSGALYNEQFF. The V gene is TRBV7-9, the J gene TRBJ2-1; no clear D. Germline CDR1 SEHNR, CDR2 FQNEAQ (reference sequence). This CDR3 is built from 15 residues. V lost 5 bases to trimming and J lost 3 bases, with 14 bases between them.

The chain is built from TRBV6-1 and TRBJ2-1, with D maybe TRBD1 (6 bases). The CDR3 loop spans 15 amino acids. Germline-derived CDR1 and CDR2 are MNHNS and SASEGT. V lost 5 bases to trimming and J lost 5 bases, with 16 bases between them. The CDR3 DNA is TGTGCCAGCAGTCGGTTACAGGGTTCTAACAATGAGCAGTTCTTC. Protein product: CASSRLQGSNNEQFF.

The rearrangement joins TRBV29-1 to TRBJ1-1, with 8 bases fitting TRBD1. The ends lost 5 bases at V and 0 bases at J; junction bases unmatched: 8. Germline lookup yields CDR1 SQVTM and CDR2 ANQGSEA. The CDR3 extends over 15 amino acids. In DNA form, the CDR3 reads TGCAGCGTTTATTGGCAGGGGGCGGTGAACACTGAAGCTTTCTTT. Translation gives CSVYWQGAVNTEAFF. The variable domain in full, completed from reference TRBV29-1 and TRBJ1-1, reads SAVISQKPSRDICQRGTSLTIQCQVDSQVTMMFWYRQQPGQSLTLIATANQGSEATYESGFVIDKFPISRPNLTFSTLTVSNMSPEDSSIYLCSVYWQGAVNTEAFFGQGTRLTVV.

This chain links TRBV5-1 with TRBJ2-7; D remains ambiguous. Germline CDR1 SGHRS, CDR2 YFSETQ. V dropped 0 bases and J dropped 3 bases, with 10 bases sitting between them. CDR3 size: 14 residues. The CDR3: CASSLGDGFYEQYF. CDR3 nucleotides: TGCGCCAGCAGCTTGGGCGATGGGTTCTACGAGCAGTACTTC.

This clonotype has a handful of counts. V usage is TRBV5-8 and J usage is TRBJ2-7; no definite D call. Germline values: CDR1 SGHTS, CDR2 YDEGEE. The length of the CDR3 is 15 residues. V gave up 4 bases and J gave up 3 bases, with 17 bases separating them. The CDR3 is CASSPLVGPIYEQYF. The CDR3 coding sequence is TGTGCCAGCAGCCCCCTCGTAGGACCAATCTACGAGCAGTACTTC.

The chain uses TRBV20-1 and TRBJ1-1, with D unclear. This CDR3 region has 12 residues. Germline lookup yields CDR1 DFQATT and CDR2 SNEGSKA (reference sequence). V gave up 6 bases and J gave up 6 bases, with 14 bases separating them. The CDR3 sequence is CSAHNQPAEAFF. Here the CDR3 DNA reads TGCAGTGCCCATAACCAACCAGCTGAAGCTTTCTTT.

This clonotype was picked up a small number of times. The chain has TRBV20-1 and TRBJ2-7; D not certain. Germline V gives CDR1 DFQATT, CDR2 SNEGSKA (reference sequence). This CDR3 spans 13 amino acids. Between the trimmed V and J ends, which lost 6 bases and 3 bases, there was a span of 15 bases. The CDR3 bases are TGCAGTGCGAACCCTGTGGGCAGCTACGAGCAGTACTTC. Translating it yields CSANPVGSYEQYF.

This clonotype showed up many times. The chain links TRBV4-1 to TRBJ2-3; TRBD1 aligns across 9 bases. From germline, CDR1 is MGHRA and CDR2 YSYEKL. Trimming removed 4 bases from V and 5 bases from J; junction bases left unmatched: 10. CDR3 length: 16 residues. The CDR3 loop reads CASSLPTGGVGDTQYF. The DNA for the CDR3 is TGCGCCAGCAGCCTACCTACAGGGGGCGTCGGAGATACGCAGTATTTT.

The chain employs TRBV10-3 and TRBJ2-2; TRBD1 matches at 10 bases. Germline CDR1 and CDR2: ENHRY and SYGVKD. V lost 4 bases to trimming and J lost 6 bases; unmatched junction nucleotides: 2. This CDR3 has 14 amino acids. CDR3 coding DNA: TGTGCCATCAGTGCGGACAGGGGGGCCGGGGAGCTGTTTTTT. Protein: CAISADRGAGELFF.

This clonotype was recorded many times. At one end the junction does not follow the germline gene, possibly because of a read error. The rearrangement joins TRBV7-2 to TRBJ2-3; either TRBD1 or TRBD2 may supply D (6 bases each). Germline CDR1 and CDR2: SGHTA and FQGNSA. This CDR3 has 15 amino acids. CDR3 DNA sequence: TGTGCCAGCAGTTTAGGGGGGCTTGGCACAGATACGCAGTATTTT. The encoded protein is CASSLGGLGTDTQYF.

This clonotype turned up a few times. V is TRBV11-2 and J is TRBJ2-7; a possible D gene is TRBD2 (5 bases). The CDR3 spans 13 residues. In germline, CDR1 is SGHAT, CDR2 FQNNGV. V was clipped by 2 bases and J by 4 bases, with 9 bases between them. The DNA for the CDR3 is TGTGCCAGCAGCTTACCGAGGAGGTACGAGCAGTACTTC. Encoded protein: CASSLPRRYEQYF.

This clonotype appeared many times. The V gene is TRBV18, the J gene TRBJ2-1, with TRBD2 matching over 8 bases. From germline, CDR1 is KGHSH and CDR2 LQKENI. Trimming removed 2 bases from V and 3 bases from J; junction bases left unmatched: 3. This CDR3 is 15 amino acids long. The CDR3 sequence is CASSPGSGSYNEQFF. The DNA of the CDR3 is TGTGCCAGCTCACCAGGAAGCGGGAGCTACAATGAGCAGTTCTTC.

The J gene is TRBJ2-1, the V gene TRBV15; TRBD2 agrees at 7 bases. Per germline, CDR1 LNHNV and CDR2 YYDKDF (reference sequence). This CDR3 region has 15 residues. The trim removed 3 bases at V and 4 bases at J, leaving 6 bases unmatched. In DNA, the CDR3 is TGTGCCACCAGCAGGGCAAGGGACTATTACAATGAGCAGTTCTTC. It is translated as CATSRARDYYNEQFF.

The chain uses TRBV9 and TRBJ1-1; 9 bases align to TRBD1. There are 19 residues in the CDR3. Per the germline V gene, CDR1 is SGDLS and CDR2 is YYNGEE. V gave up 3 bases and J gave up 3 bases; unmatched junction bases: 18. CDR3 nucleotide sequence: TGTGCCAGCAGCGCCGACTACAGGGGGCGAGGTTTGTTTGACACTGAAGCTTTCTTT. It specifies CASSADYRGRGLFDTEAFF.

The rearrangement joins TRBV29-1 to TRBJ2-1, with D hard to call. The length of the CDR3 is 12 residues. The germline V gene encodes CDR1 SQVTM and CDR2 ANQGSEA. The V gene lost 1 base and the J gene lost 9 bases, with 10 bases spanning the gap. CDR3 protein: CSVEGLVGEQFF. The DNA for the CDR3 is TGCAGCGTTGAAGGACTCGTAGGTGAGCAGTTCTTC.

This clonotype occurred many times. The chain has TRBV9 and TRBJ2-1, with 11 bases lining up with TRBD2. The J segment lost 5 bases and the V segment lost 4 bases, leaving 5 bases of the junction unmatched. The length of the CDR3 is 15 residues. Germline CDR1 SGDLS, CDR2 YYNGEE. CDR3 protein: CASSPRLAGHNEQFF. In DNA, the CDR3 is TGTGCCAGCAGCCCTCGACTAGCGGGGCACAATGAGCAGTTCTTC. The full variable domain, its missing parts supplied by reference TRBV9 and TRBJ2-1, is DSGVTQTPKHLITATGQRVTLRCSPRSGDLSVYWYQQSLDQGLQFLIQYYNGEERAKGNILERFSAQQFPDLHSELNLSSLELGDSALYFCASSPRLAGHNEQFFGPGTRLTVL.

This sequence joins TRBV12-3 or TRBV12-4 and TRBJ2-1; a possible D gene is TRBD2 (5 bases). Trimming stripped 3 bases from V and 9 bases from J, with 15 bases between. The CDR3 loop spans 14 amino acids. The CDR3 sequence: CASSFSAPRGEQFF. The CDR3 nucleotides are TGTGCCAGCAGTTTTAGTGCGCCCCGGGGTGAGCAGTTCTTC.

This CDR3 is CASSPRDTSYNEQFF. DNA of the CDR3: TGTGCCAGCAGTCCGAGGGACACCTCCTACAATGAGCAGTTCTTC. The chain uses TRBV6-1 and TRBJ2-1, with a tentative D call TRBD1 (6 bases). The germline CDR1 and CDR2 sequences are MNHNS and SASEGT. Trimming cost V 5 bases and J 0 bases, with 11 bases left between them. CDR3 length: 15 residues.